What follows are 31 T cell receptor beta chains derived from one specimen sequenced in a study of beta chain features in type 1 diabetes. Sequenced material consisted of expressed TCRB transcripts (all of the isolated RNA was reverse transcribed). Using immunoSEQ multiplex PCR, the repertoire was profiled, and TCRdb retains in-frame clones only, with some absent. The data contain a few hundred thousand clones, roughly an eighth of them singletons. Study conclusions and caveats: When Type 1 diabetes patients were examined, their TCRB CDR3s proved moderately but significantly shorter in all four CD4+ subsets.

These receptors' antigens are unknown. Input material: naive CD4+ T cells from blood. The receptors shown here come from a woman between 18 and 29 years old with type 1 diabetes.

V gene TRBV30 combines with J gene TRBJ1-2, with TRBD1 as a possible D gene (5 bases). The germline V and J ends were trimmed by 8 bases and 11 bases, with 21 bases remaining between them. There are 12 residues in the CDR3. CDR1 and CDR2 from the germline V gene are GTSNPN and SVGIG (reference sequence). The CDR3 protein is CARGGATGPYTF. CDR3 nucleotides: TGTGCCCGTGGAGGGGCAACGGGACCTTACACCTTC.

Written as DNA, the CDR3 is TGTGCCAGCAGCGCGGCGGGACAGGGTTGGGAAAAACTGTTTTTT. Encoded protein: CASSAAGQGWEKLFF. The chain employs TRBV9 and TRBJ1-4; 9 bases agree with TRBD1. Germline assignment: CDR1 SGDLS and CDR2 YYNGEE. This CDR3 has 15 residues. V shed 3 bases, J shed 8 bases, and the junction held 8 bases outside the gene matches.

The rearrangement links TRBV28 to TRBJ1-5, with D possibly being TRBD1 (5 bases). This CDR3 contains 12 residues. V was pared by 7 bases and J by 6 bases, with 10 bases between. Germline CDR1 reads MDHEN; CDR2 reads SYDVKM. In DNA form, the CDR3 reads TGTGCCAGCACCGGAGGGGTTCAGCCCCAGCATTTT. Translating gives CASTGGVQPQHF.

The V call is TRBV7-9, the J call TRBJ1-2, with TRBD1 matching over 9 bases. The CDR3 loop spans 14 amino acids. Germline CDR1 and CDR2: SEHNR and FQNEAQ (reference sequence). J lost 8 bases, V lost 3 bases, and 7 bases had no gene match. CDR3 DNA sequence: TGTGCCAGCAGCTTTTATCGGACAGGGGTCGGCTACACCTTC. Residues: CASSFYRTGVGYTF.

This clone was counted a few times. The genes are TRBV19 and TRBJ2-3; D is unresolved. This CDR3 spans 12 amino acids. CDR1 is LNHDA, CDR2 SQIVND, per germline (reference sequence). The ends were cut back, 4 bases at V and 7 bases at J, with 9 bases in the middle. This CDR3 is CASSSHRYTQYF. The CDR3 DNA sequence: TGTGCCAGTAGTAGTCACAGATATACGCAGTATTTT. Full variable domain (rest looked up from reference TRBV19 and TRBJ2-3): DGGITQSPKYLFRKEGQNVTLSCEQNLNHDAMYWYRQDPGQGLRLIYYSQIVNDFQKGDIAEGYSVSREKKESFPLTVTSAQKNPTAFYLCASSSHRYTQYFGPGTRLTVL.

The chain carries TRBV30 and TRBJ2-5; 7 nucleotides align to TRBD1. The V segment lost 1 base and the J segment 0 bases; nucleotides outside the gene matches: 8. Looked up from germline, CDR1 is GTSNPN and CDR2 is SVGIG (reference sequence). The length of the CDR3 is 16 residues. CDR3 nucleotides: TGTGCCTGGAGTGGGGTAGGGGGCACGTACCAAGAGACCCAGTACTTC. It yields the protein CAWSGVGGTYQETQYF. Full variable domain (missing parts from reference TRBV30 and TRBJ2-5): SQTIHQWPATLVQPVGSPLSLECTVEGTSNPNLYWYRQAAGRGLQLLFYSVGIGQISSEVPQNLSASRPQDRQFILSSKKLLLSDSGFYLCAWSGVGGTYQETQYFGPGTRLLVL.

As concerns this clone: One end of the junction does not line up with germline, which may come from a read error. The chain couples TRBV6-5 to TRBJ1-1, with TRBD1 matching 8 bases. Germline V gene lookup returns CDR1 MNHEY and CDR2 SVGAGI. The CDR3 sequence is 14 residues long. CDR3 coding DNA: TGTGCCAGCAGTTCACGGACAGGGAACTCTGAAGCTTTCTTT. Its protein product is CASSSRTGNSEAFF.

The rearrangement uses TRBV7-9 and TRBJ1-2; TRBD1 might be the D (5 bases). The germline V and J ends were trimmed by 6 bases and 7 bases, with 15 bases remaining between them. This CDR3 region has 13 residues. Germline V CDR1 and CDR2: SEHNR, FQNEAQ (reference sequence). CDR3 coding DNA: TGTGCCAGCAGTATGTGGGGCGCGGTTGGCTACACCTTC. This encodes CASSMWGAVGYTF.

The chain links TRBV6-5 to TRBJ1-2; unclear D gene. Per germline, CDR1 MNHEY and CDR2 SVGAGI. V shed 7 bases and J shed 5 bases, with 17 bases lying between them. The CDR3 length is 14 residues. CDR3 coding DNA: TGTGCCAGCACCACCCGGACGGGAGCTTATGGCTACACCTTC. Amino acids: CASTTRTGAYGYTF.

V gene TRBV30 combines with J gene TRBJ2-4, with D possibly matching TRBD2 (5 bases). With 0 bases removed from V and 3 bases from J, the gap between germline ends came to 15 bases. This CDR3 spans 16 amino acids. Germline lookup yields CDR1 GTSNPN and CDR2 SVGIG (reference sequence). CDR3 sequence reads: CAWSVTRARFKNIQYF. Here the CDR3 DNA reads TGTGCCTGGAGTGTAACGAGGGCCCGGTTCAAAAACATTCAGTACTTC.

CDR3 nucleotide sequence: TGTGCCACCCGCCCAGGGGGGCGGAATGAGCAGTTCTTC. Translating gives CATRPGGRNEQFF. The rearrangement uses TRBV15 and TRBJ2-1, with D possibly TRBD1 on 7 matching bases. The CDR3 length is 13 residues. The germline V gene has CDR1 LNHNV and CDR2 YYDKDF (reference sequence). V was shortened by 8 bases and J by 7 bases, with 15 bases between the two germline ends.

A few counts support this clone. CDR3 in DNA: TGCGCCAGCAGCCAGGGGAGCGGGGTAGGGGCAGATACGCAGTATTTT. It codes for CASSQGSGVGADTQYF. The chain couples TRBV4-3 to TRBJ2-3; 7 nucleotides match TRBD2. Germline CDR1 is LGHNA and CDR2 is YSLEER. This CDR3 contains 16 residues. The J segment lost 4 bases and the V segment lost 3 bases, leaving 10 bases of the junction unmatched.

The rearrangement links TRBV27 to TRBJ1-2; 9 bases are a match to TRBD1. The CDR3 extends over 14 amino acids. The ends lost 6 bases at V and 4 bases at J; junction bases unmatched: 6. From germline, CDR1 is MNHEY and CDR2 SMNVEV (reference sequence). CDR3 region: CASSTGGSPYGYTF. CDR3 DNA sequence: TGTGCCAGCAGCACAGGGGGCTCCCCCTATGGCTACACCTTC.

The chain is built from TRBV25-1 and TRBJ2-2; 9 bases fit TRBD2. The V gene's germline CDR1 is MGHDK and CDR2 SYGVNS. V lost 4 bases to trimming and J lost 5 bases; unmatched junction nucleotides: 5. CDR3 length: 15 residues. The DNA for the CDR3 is TGTGCCAGCAGTGTAATAGCGGGAGTAACCGGGGAGCTGTTTTTT. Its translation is CASSVIAGVTGELFF. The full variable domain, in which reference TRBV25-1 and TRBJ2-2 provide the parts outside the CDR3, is EADIYQTPRYLVIGTGKKITLECSQTMGHDKMYWYQQDPGMELHLIHYSYGVNSTEKGDLSSESTVSRIRTEHFPLTLESARPSHTSQYLCASSVIAGVTGELFFGEGSRLTVL.

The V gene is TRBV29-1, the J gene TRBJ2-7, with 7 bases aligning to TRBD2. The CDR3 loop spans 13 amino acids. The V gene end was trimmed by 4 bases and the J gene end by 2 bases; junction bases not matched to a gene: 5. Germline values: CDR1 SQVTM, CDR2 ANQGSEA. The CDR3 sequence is CSVVGGGTYEQYF. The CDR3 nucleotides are TGCAGCGTTGTTGGGGGAGGGACCTACGAGCAGTACTTC.

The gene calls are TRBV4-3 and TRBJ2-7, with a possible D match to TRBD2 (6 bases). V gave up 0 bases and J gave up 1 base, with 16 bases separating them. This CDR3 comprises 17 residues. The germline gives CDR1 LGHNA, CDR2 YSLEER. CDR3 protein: CASSQDRSVAESYEQYF. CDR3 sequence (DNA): TGCGCCAGCAGCCAAGATAGGTCGGTAGCGGAATCCTACGAGCAGTACTTC.

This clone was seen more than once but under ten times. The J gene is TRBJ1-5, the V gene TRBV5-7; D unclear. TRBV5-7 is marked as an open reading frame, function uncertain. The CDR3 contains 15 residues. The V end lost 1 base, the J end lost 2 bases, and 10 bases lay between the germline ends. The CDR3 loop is CASSLFGCGNQPQHF. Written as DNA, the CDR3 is TGTGCCAGCAGCTTGTTCGGTTGTGGCAATCAGCCCCAGCATTTT.

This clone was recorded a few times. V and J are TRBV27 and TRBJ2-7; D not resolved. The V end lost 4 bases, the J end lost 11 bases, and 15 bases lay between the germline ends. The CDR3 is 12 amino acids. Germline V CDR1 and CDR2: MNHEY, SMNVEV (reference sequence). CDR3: CASSSTITPEYF. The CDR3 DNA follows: TGTGCCAGCAGTTCCACGATCACCCCGGAGTACTTC.

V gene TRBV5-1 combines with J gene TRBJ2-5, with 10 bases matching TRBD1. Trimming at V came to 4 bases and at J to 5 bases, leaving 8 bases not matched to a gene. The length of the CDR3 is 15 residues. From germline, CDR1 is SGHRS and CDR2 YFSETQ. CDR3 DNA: TGCGCCAGCAGCCCGCCGGGACAGGGGCAGGAGACCCAGTACTTC. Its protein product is CASSPPGQGQETQYF.

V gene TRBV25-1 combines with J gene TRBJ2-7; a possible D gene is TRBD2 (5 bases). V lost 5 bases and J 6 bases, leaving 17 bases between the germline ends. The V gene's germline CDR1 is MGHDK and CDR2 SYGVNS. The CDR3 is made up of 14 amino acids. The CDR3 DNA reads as TGTGCCAGCAGTCATTCCCCCCTTAGCGTCGAGCAGTACTTC. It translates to CASSHSPLSVEQYF.

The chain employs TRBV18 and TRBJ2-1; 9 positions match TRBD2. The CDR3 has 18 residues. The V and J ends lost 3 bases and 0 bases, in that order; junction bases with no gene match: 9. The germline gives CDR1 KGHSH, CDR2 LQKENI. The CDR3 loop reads CASSPTGGSGSSYNEQFF. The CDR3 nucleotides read TGTGCCAGCTCACCTACTGGGGGTAGCGGGAGCTCCTACAATGAGCAGTTCTTC.

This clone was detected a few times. CDR3 nucleotide sequence: TGTGCCAGCAGCTCGAAGTATGGAGGATCCTACGAGCAGTACTTC. Its translation: CASSSKYGGSYEQYF. The rearrangement uses TRBV7-9 and TRBJ2-7, with D perhaps matching TRBD2 (5 bases). CDR1 and CDR2 (germline): SEHNR, FQNEAQ (reference sequence). The CDR3 runs 15 residues. V was clipped by 4 bases and J by 1 base, with 14 bases between them.

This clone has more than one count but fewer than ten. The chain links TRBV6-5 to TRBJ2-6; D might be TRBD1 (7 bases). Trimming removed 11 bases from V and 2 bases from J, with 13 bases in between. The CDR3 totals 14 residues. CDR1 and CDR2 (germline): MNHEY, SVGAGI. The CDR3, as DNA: TGTGCCTCCCAGGGGGAGGCTGGGGCCAACGTCCTGACTTTC. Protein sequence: CASQGEAGANVLTF.

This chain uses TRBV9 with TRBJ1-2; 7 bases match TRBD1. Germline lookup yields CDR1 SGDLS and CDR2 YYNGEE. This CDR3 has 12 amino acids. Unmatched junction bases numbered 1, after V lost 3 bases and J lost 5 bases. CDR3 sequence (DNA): TGTGCCAGCAGCGACAGGGGATATGGCTACACCTTC. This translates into CASSDRGYGYTF.

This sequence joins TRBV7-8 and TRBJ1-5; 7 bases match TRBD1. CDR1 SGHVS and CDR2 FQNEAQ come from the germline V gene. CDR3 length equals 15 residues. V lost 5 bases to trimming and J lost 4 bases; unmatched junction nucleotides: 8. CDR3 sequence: CASSLGTARNQPQHF. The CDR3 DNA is TGTGCCAGCAGCCTCGGGACAGCTCGGAATCAGCCCCAGCATTTT.

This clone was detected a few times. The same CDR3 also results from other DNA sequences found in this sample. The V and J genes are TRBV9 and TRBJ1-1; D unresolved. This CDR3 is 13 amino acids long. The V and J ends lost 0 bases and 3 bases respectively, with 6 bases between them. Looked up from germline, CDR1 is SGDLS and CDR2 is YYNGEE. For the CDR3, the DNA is TGTGCCAGCAGCGTAGGCGGGGACACTGAAGCTTTCTTT. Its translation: CASSVGGDTEAFF.

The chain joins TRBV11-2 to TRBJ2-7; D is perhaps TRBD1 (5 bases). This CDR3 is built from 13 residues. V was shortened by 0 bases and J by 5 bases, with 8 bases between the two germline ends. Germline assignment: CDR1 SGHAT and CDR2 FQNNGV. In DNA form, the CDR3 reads TGTGCCAGCAGCTTAGACAGGGCGAACGAGCAGTACTTC. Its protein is CASSLDRANEQYF.

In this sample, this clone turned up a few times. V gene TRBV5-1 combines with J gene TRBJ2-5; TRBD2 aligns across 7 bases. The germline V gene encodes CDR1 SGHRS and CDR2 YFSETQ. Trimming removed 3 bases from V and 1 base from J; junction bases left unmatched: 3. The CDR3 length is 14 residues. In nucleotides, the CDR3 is TGCGCCAGCAGCTCAGCGGGGAGCCAAGAGACCCAGTACTTC. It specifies CASSSAGSQETQYF.

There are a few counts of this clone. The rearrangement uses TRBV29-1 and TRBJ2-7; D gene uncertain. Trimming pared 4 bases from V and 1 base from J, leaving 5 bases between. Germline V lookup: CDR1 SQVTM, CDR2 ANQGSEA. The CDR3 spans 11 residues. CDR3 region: CSVGVSYEQYF. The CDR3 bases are TGCAGCGTTGGAGTGTCCTACGAGCAGTACTTC.

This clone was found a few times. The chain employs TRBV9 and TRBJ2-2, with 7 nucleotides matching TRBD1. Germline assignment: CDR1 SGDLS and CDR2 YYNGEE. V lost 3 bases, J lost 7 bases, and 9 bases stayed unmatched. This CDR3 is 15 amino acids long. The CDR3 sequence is CASSALDRVVGELFF. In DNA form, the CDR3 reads TGTGCCAGCAGCGCCCTAGACAGGGTGGTCGGGGAGCTGTTTTTT.

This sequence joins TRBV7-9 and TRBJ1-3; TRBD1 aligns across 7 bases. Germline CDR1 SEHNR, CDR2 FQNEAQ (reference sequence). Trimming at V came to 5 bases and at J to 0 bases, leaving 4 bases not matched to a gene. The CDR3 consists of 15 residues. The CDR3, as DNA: TGTGCCAGCAGCCACAGGGGTTCCTCTGGAAACACCATATATTTT. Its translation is CASSHRGSSGNTIYF.